A selection of T cell receptor beta chains follows, all from one sample in a study of cytomegalovirus exposure and HLA in healthy donors. Using immunoSEQ multiplex PCR, the repertoire was profiled, and TCRdb retains in-frame clones only, with some absent. The table includes fewer than 150,000 clones, 73% detected once. Source material: PBMCs. These receptors were obtained from a human donor in good health. CDR3s include the opening cysteine and the closing phenylalanine or tryptophan. D genes are given only for firm matches. Expanded clones get a size class; other rows say once, few or many, or leave the size out.

size	V	J	D	CDR3	DNA
NA	TRBV6-6	TRBJ1-5	NA	CASSSFVSREQPQHF	TGTGCCAGCAGTTCCTTCGTGAGCAGGGAACAGCCCCAGCATTTT
NA	TRBV6-6	TRBJ1-1	TRBD1	CASSYYTGVGTEAFF	TGTGCCAGCAGTTACTATACAGGGGTGGGGACTGAAGCTTTCTTT
NA	TRBV5-1	TRBJ2-3	NA	CASSLNPHRSRTDTQYF	TGCGCCAGCAGCCTAAACCCACACAGGAGCCGCACAGATACGCAGTATTTT
NA	TRBV7-6	TRBJ1-1	NA	CASSLVDSSNTEAFF	TGTGCCAGCAGCTTAGTTGACAGTTCGAACACTGAAGCTTTCTTT
NA	TRBV30	TRBJ2-3	TRBD2	CAWKPGLAGGWDTQYF	TGTGCCTGGAAACCGGGACTAGCGGGAGGATGGGATACGCAGTATTTT
few	TRBV9	TRBJ2-1	TRBD2	CASSVLGRGVDEQFF	TGTGCCAGCAGCGTCCTGGGGCGGGGGGTGGATGAGCAGTTCTTC
once	TRBV6-6	TRBJ2-1	TRBD1	CASSPGTGPYNEQFF	TGTGCCAGCAGTCCCGGGACAGGGCCCTATAATGAGCAGTTCTTC
NA	TRBV11-3	TRBJ2-1	TRBD2	CASSAGLAEYNEQFF	TGTGCCAGCAGCGCGGGACTAGCGGAGTACAATGAGCAGTTCTTC
NA	TRBV11-2	TRBJ2-7	NA	CASSAIRIYEQYF	TGTGCCAGCAGCGCTATCCGAATCTACGAGCAGTACTTC
once	TRBV19	TRBJ2-5	TRBD2	CASSILAGEGETQYF	TGTGCCAGTAGTATATTAGCGGGAGAGGGAGAGACCCAGTACTTC
NA	TRBV19	TRBJ2-3	NA	CASSIKDTQYF	TGTGCCAGTAGTATTAAAGATACGCAGTATTTT
few	TRBV5-8	TRBJ2-7	NA	CASSYRQAYEQYF	TGTGCCAGCAGCTACCGACAAGCCTACGAGCAGTACTTC
NA	TRBV6-1	TRBJ1-1	NA	CASRRKTLNF	TGTGCCAGCAGACGCAAAACACTAAACTTT
once	TRBV7-8	TRBJ2-1	TRBD2	CASSKTSGRADEQFF	TGTGCCAGCAGCAAAACTAGCGGGAGGGCAGATGAGCAGTTCTTC
NA	TRBV11-2	TRBJ1-1	NA	CASSADGRGTEAFF	TGTGCCAGCAGCGCAGACGGGAGGGGTACTGAAGCTTTCTTT
NA	TRBV5-6	TRBJ1-2	TRBD1	CASSAWTGDYGYTF	TGTGCCAGCAGCGCTTGGACAGGAGACTATGGCTACACCTTC
NA	TRBV6-7	TRBJ2-2	NA	CASLRTGELFF	TGTGCCAGCTTGAGGACCGGGGAGCTGTTTTTT
NA	TRBV27	TRBJ1-5	NA	CASSLGPDRSNQPQHF	TGTGCCAGCAGTCTCGGACCGGACAGAAGCAATCAGCCCCAGCATTTT
few	TRBV5-6	TRBJ2-5	TRBD1	CASSSYRGLQETQYF	TGTGCCAGCAGCTCCTACAGGGGGCTCCAAGAGACCCAGTACTTC
NA	TRBV2	TRBJ1-1	TRBD1	CASRPDRGNTEAFF	TGTGCCAGCAGGCCGGACAGGGGTAACACTGAAGCTTTCTTT
NA	TRBV20-1	TRBJ2-7	NA	CSAPRGDEQYF	TGCAGTGCCCCCCGGGGTGACGAGCAGTACTTC
NA	TRBV25-1	TRBJ2-1	NA	CASSRGVGGDEQFF	TGTGCCAGCAGTAGAGGGGTGGGCGGGGATGAGCAGTTCTTC
NA	TRBV7-8	TRBJ2-7	NA	CASSLRPYSSYEQYF	TGTGCCAGCAGCTTACGCCCCTACAGCTCCTACGAGCAGTACTTC
NA	TRBV5-4	TRBJ2-7	NA	CASSPQGFGEQYF	TGTGCCAGCAGCCCCCAGGGATTCGGCGAGCAGTACTTC
NA	TRBV6-6	TRBJ1-6	TRBD1	CASSYSPDRVDSPLHF	TGTGCCAGCAGTTATTCTCCTGACAGGGTCGATTCACCCCTCCACTTT
few	TRBV5-1	TRBJ2-5	TRBD2	CASKGQRGGETQYF	TGCGCCAGCAAGGGGCAGCGGGGGGGCGAGACCCAGTACTTC
few	TRBV6-6	TRBJ2-7	TRBD1	CASTDAGQGYEQYF	TGTGCCAGCACCGACGCGGGACAGGGCTACGAGCAGTACTTC
NA	TRBV6-5	TRBJ2-1	NA	CASSQLADYNEQFF	TGTGCCAGCAGTCAATTAGCGGACTACAATGAGCAGTTCTTC
NA	TRBV29-1	TRBJ2-2	NA	CSVETPYTGELFF	TGCAGCGTTGAAACTCCTTACACCGGGGAGCTGTTTTTT
NA	TRBV9	TRBJ2-1	NA	CASSADWGGANNEQFF	TGTGCCAGCAGCGCCGATTGGGGGGGGGCGAACAATGAGCAGTTCTTC
NA	TRBV15	TRBJ1-2	NA	CATSTAGVANYGYTF	TGTGCCACCAGCACGGCGGGAGTAGCTAACTATGGCTACACCTTC
NA	TRBV4-1	TRBJ1-6	NA	CASSQDARSPLHF	TGCGCCAGCAGCCAAGACGCGCGATCACCCCTCCACTTT
few	TRBV27	TRBJ1-1	TRBD1	CASSVDRATEAFF	TGTGCCAGCAGTGTAGACAGGGCAACTGAAGCTTTCTTT
NA	TRBV10-3	TRBJ1-1	TRBD1	CATRQGLNTEAFF	TGTGCCACGCGACAGGGACTGAACACTGAAGCTTTCTTT
NA	TRBV28	TRBJ2-5	TRBD1	CASSPREYRGKTQYF	TGTGCCAGCAGCCCAAGAGAATACAGGGGTAAGACCCAGTACTTC
once	TRBV5-1	TRBJ2-5	TRBD1	CASSLREFETDRPAETQYF	TGCGCCAGCAGCTTGAGGGAGTTCGAAACGGACAGGCCGGCCGAGACCCAGTACTTC
NA	TRBV6-5	TRBJ1-1	NA	CASSYGGNTEAFF	TGTGCCAGCAGTTATGGTGGCAACACTGAAGCTTTCTTT
once	TRBV27	TRBJ1-1	TRBD1	CASSPPGQGFTEAFF	TGTGCCAGCAGTCCCCCAGGACAGGGTTTCACTGAAGCTTTCTTT
few	TRBV6-5	TRBJ1-1	NA	CASSTGYQAFF	TGTGCCAGCAGCACAGGGTATCAAGCTTTCTTT
NA	TRBV7-9	TRBJ2-3	NA	CASSPDSSQGTQYF	TGTGCCAGCAGCCCCGACTCGTCTCAGGGTACGCAGTATTTT
NA	TRBV19	TRBJ2-1	TRBD1	CASSVIGTGGINEQFF	TGTGCCAGTAGTGTAATAGGGACAGGGGGTATCAATGAGCAGTTCTTC
NA	TRBV28	TRBJ1-6	TRBD1	CASRWDRGSGNSPLHF	TGTGCCAGCAGGTGGGACAGGGGGAGTGGAAATTCACCCCTCCACTTT